Listed here is a single T cell receptor (beta chain). The antigen remains undetermined. The data were produced by immunoSEQ multiplex PCR, yet TCRdb's version contains in-frame clones alone and is incomplete. The table records 70,000 to 95,000 clones, around nine tenths of them present only once. These data come from a study of T cell responses to AZD1222 COVID-19 vaccine. Whole-study results and caveats: The repertoires were collected only after the peak T cell response. Spike-specific TCR breadth and depth were elevated following two AZD1222 doses. The reported proportion of spike-specific TCRs targeting unmutated variant regions was nearly half. Dominant at 160-218 and 743-854, vaccine-associated CD4 TCRs also spanned spike.

CDR3 size: 16 residues. The J segment lost 8 bases and the V segment lost 4 bases, leaving 10 bases of the junction unmatched. The germline V gene encodes CDR1 KGHSH and CDR2 LQKENI. This clonotype was obtained from an adult who received the AZD1222 COVID-19 vaccine. The gene calls are TRBV18 and TRBJ2-1; 11 bases map to TRBD2. The input for sequencing was peripheral blood, taken 28 days after the second AZD1222 dose. CDR3 region: CASSLSIAGGLDEQFF. The CDR3 DNA reads TGTGCCAGCTCACTCAGCATAGCGGGGGGGCTCGATGAGCAGTTCTTC.